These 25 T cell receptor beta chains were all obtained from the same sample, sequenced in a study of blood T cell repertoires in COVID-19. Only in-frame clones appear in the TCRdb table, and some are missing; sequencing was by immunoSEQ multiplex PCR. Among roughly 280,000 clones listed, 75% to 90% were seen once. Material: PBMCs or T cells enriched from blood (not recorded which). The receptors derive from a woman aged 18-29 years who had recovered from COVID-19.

The DNA of the CDR3 is TGTGCCACAGTCGGACAGGGGATCCATGAGCAGTTCTTC. Its translation: CATVGQGIHEQFF. V is TRBV10-3 and J is TRBJ2-1; 9 nucleotides match TRBD1. Germline trimming cut 10 bases from V and 8 bases from J; bases unmatched to any gene: 9. The CDR3 covers 13 residues. CDR1 is ENHRY and CDR2 is SYGVKD in the germline V gene.

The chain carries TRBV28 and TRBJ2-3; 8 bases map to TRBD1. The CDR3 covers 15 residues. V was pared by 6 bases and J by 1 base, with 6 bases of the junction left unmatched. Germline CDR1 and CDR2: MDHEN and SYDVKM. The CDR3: CASSRTGHRTDTQYF. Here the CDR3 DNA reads TGTGCCAGCAGCCGGACAGGGCATCGCACAGATACGCAGTATTTT.

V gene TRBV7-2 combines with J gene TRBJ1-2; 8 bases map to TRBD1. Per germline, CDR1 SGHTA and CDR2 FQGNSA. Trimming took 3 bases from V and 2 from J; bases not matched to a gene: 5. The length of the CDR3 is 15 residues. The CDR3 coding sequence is TGTGCCAGCAGCTTGGCAGGGGGCGGAAACTATGGCTACACCTTC. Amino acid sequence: CASSLAGGGNYGYTF.

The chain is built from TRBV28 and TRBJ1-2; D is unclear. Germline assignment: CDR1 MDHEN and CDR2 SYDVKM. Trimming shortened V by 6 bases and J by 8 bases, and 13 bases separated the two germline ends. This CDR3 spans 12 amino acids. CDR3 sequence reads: CASRSGSGGYTF. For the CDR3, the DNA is TGTGCCAGCAGATCCGGGAGCGGGGGCTACACCTTC.

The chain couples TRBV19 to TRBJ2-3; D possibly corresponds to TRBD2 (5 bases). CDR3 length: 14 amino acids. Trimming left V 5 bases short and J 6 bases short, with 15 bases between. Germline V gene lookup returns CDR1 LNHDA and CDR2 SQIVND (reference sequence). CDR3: CASSSRRGPDTQYF. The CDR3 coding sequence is TGTGCCAGTAGTTCCAGACGGGGTCCCGATACGCAGTATTTT.

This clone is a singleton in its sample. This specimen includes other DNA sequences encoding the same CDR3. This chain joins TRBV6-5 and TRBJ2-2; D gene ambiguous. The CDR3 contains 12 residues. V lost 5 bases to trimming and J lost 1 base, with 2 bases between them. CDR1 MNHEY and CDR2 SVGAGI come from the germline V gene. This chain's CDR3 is CASSRNTGELFF. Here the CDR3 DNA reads TGTGCCAGCAGTCGGAACACCGGGGAGCTGTTTTTT.

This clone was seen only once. The CDR3 loop reads CASSFTGDGNTIYF. CDR3 nucleotides: TGCGCCAGCAGCTTTACAGGGGATGGAAACACCATATATTTT. The V gene is TRBV5-1, the J gene TRBJ1-3; 7 bases map to TRBD1. The germline CDR1 and CDR2 sequences are SGHRS and YFSETQ. The J segment lost 3 bases and the V segment lost 2 bases, leaving 2 bases of the junction unmatched. The CDR3 runs to 14 residues.

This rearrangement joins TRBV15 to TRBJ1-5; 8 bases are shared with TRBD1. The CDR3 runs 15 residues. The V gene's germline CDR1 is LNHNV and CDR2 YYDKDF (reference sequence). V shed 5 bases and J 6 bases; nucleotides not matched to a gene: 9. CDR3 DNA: TGTGCCACCAGCGCGGACAGGGTGGGCAGTCAGCCCCAGCATTTT. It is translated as CATSADRVGSQPQHF.

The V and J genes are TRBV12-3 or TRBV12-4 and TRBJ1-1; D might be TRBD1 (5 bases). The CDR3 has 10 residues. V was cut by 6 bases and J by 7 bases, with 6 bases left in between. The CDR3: CASSRVEAFF. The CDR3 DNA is TGTGCCAGCAGCAGGGTTGAAGCTTTCTTT.

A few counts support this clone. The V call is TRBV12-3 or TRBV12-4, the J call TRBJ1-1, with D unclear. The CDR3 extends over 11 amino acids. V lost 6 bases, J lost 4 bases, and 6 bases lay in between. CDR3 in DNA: TGTGCCAGCAGGTACAGCACTGAAGCTTTCTTT. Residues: CASRYSTEAFF.

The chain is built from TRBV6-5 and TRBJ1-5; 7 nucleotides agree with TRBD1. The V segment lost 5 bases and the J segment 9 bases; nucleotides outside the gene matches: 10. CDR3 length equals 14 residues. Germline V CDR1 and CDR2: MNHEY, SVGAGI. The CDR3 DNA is TGTGCCAGCAGTAAGGACAGGAATGGTAGGCCCCAGCATTTT. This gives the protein CASSKDRNGRPQHF.

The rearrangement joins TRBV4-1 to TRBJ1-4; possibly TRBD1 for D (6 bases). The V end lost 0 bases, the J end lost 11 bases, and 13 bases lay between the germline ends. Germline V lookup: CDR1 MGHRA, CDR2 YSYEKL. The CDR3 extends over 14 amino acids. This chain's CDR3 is CASSQETGGEKLFF. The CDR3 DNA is TGCGCCAGCAGCCAAGAGACAGGCGGCGAGAAACTGTTTTTT.

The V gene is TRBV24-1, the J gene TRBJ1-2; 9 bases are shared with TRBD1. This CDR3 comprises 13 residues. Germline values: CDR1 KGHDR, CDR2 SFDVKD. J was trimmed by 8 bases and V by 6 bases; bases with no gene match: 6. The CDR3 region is CATSTGTGSGYTF. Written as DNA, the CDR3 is TGTGCCACCAGTACCGGGACAGGGAGCGGCTACACCTTC.

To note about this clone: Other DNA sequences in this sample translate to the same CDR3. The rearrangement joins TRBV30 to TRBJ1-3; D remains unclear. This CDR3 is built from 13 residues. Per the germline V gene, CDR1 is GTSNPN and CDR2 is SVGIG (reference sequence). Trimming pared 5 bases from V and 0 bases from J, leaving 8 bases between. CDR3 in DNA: TGTGCCTGGTCCTCACTCTCTGGAAACACCATATATTTT. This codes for CAWSSLSGNTIYF.

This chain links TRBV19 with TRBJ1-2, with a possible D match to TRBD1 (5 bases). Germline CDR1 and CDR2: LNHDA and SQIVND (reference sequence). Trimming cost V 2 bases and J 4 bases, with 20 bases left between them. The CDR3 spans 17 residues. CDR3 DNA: TGTGCCAGTAGTATAAGCCGGGCCTTACAAACAGGCTATGGCTACACCTTC. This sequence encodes CASSISRALQTGYGYTF.

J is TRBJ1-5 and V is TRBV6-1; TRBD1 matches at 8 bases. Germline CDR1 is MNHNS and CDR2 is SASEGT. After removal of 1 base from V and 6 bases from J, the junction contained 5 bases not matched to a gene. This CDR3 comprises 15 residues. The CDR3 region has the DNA TGTGCCAGCAGTGAAGACCGACAGGGGTTTCAGCCCCAGCATTTT. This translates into CASSEDRQGFQPQHF.

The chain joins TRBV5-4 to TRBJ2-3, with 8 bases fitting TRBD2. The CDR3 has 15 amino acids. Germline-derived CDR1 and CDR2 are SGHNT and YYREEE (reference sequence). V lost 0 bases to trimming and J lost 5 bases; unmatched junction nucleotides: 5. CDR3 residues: CASSLETSGGDTQYF. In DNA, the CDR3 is TGTGCCAGCAGCTTGGAAACTAGCGGTGGAGATACGCAGTATTTT.

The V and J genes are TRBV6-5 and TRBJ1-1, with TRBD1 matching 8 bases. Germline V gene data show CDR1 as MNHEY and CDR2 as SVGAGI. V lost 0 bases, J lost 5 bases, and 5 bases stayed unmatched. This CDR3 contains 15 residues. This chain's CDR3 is CASSYSIQGGTEAFF. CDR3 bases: TGTGCCAGCAGTTACTCAATACAGGGGGGTACTGAAGCTTTCTTT.

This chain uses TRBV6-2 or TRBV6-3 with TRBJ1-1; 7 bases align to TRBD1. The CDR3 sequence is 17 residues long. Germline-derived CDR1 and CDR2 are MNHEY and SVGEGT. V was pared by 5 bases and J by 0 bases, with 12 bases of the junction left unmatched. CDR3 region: CASSVGTVGPMNTEAFF. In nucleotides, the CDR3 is TGTGCCAGCAGTGTGGGGACAGTTGGTCCGATGAACACTGAAGCTTTCTTT.

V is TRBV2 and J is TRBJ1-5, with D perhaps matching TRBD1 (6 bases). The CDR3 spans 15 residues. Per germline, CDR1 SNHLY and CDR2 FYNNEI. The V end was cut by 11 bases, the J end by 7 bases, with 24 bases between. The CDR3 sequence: CASTASRGTGQPQHF. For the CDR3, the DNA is TGTGCCTCCACGGCATCAAGGGGGACGGGCCAGCCCCAGCATTTT.

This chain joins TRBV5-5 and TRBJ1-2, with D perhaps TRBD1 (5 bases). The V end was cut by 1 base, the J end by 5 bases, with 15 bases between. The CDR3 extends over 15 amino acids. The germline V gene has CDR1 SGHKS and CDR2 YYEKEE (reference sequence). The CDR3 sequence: CASSLSGDGAYGYTF. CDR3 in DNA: TGTGCCAGCAGCTTGTCGGGGGATGGGGCTTATGGCTACACCTTC. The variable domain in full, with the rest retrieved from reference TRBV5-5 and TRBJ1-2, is DAGVTQSPTHLIKTRGQQVTLRCSPISGHKSVSWYQQVLGQGPQFIFQYYEKEERGRGNFPDRFSARQFPNYSSELNVNALLLGDSALYLCASSLSGDGAYGYTFGSGTRLTVV.

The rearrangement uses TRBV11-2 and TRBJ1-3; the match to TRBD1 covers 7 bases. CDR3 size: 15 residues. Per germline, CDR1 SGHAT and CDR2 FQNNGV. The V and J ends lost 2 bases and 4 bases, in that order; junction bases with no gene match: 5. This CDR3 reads CASSLQGEVGNTIYF. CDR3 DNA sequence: TGTGCCAGCAGCTTACAGGGGGAAGTGGGAAACACCATATATTTT. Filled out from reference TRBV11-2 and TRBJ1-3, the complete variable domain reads EAGVAQSPRYKIIEKRQSVAFWCNPISGHATLYWYQQILGQGPKLLIQFQNNGVVDDSQLPKDRFSAERLKGVDSTLKIQPAKLEDSAVYLCASSLQGEVGNTIYFGEGSWLTVV.

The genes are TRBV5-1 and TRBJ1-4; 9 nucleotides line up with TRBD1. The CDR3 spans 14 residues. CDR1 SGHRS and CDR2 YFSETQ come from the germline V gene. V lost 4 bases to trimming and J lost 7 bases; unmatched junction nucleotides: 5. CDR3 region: CASSRGQGFEKLFF. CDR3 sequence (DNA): TGCGCCAGCAGCAGGGGACAGGGTTTTGAAAAACTGTTTTTT.

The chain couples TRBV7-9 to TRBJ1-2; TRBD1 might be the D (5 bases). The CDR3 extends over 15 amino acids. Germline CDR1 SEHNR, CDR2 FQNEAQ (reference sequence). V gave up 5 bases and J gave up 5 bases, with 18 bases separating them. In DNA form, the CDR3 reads TGTGCCAGCAGCCAAGGGGTTGGACCGAGTTATGGCTACACCTTC. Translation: CASSQGVGPSYGYTF.

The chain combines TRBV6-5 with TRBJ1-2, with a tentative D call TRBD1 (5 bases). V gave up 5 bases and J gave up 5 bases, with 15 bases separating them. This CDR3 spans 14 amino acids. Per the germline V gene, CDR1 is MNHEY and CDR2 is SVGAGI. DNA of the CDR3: TGTGCCAGCAGTCTTGGAGGGACGTTTTATGGCTACACCTTC. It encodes CASSLGGTFYGYTF.